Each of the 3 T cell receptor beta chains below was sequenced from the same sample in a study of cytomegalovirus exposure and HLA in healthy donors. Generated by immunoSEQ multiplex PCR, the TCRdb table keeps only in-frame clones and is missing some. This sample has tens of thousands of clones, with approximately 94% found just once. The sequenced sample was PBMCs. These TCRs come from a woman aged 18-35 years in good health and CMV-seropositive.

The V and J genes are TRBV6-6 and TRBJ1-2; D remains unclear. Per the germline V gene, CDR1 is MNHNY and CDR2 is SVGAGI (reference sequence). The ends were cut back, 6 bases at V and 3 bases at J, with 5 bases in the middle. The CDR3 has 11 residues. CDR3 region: CASRQDYGYTF. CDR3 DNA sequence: TGTGCCAGCAGGCAGGACTATGGCTACACCTTC.

The CDR3 reads CASSVVVGGDPTDTQYF. For the CDR3, the DNA is TGTGCCAGCAGCGTAGTGGTTGGGGGGGATCCCACAGATACGCAGTATTTT. The V and J genes are TRBV9 and TRBJ2-3, with 7 bases fitting TRBD2. CDR3 length: 17 residues. The J segment lost 2 bases and the V segment lost 0 bases, leaving 9 bases of the junction unmatched. Looked up from germline, CDR1 is SGDLS and CDR2 is YYNGEE.

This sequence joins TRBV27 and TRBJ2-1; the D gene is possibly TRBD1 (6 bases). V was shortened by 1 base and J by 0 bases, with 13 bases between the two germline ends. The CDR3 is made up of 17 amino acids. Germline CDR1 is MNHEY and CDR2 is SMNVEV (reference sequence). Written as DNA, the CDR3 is TGTGCCAGCAGTTTATGGGACACGTCAGACTCCTACAATGAGCAGTTCTTC. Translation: CASSLWDTSDSYNEQFF.